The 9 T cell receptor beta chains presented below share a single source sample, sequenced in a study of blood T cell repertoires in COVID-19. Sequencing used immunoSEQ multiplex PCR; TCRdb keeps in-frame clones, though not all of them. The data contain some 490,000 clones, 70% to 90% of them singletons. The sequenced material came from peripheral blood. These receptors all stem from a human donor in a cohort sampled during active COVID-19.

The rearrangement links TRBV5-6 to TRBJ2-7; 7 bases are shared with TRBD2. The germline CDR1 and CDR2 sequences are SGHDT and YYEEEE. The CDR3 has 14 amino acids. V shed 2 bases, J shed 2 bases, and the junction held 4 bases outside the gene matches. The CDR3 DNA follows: TGTGCCAGCAGCTTCCCTAGCGGAACCTACGAGCAGTACTTC. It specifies CASSFPSGTYEQYF.

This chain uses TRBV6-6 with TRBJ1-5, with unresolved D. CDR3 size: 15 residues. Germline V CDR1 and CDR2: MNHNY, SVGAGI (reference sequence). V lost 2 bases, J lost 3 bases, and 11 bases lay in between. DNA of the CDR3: TGTGCCAGCAGTTACACGAGCCGGGACAATCAGCCCCAGCATTTT. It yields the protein CASSYTSRDNQPQHF.

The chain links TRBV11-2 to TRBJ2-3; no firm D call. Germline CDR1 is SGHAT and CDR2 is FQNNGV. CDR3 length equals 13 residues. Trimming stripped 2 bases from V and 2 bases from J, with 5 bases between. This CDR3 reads CASSLRLTDTQYF. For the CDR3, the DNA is TGTGCCAGCAGCTTACGTCTCACAGATACGCAGTATTTT.

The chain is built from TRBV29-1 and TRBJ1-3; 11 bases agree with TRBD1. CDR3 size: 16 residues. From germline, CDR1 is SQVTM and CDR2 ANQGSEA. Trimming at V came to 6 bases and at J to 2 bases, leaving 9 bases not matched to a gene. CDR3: CSVGDRGSFTGNTIYF. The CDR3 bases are TGCAGCGTGGGGGACAGGGGGTCTTTCACTGGAAACACCATATATTTT.

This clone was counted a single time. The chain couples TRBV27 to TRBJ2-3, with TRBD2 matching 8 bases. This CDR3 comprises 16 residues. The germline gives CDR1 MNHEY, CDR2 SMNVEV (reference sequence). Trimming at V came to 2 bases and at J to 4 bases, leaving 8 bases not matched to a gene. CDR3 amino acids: CASSLRAGLVPDTQYF. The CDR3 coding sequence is TGTGCCAGCAGTTTACGGGCGGGACTAGTGCCAGATACGCAGTATTTT.

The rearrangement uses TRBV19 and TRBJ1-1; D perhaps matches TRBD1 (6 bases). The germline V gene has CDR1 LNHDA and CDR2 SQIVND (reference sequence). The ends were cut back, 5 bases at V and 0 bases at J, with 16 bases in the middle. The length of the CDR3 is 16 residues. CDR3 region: CASSPLGQFMNTEAFF. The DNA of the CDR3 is TGTGCCAGTAGTCCTCTTGGACAGTTCATGAACACTGAAGCTTTCTTT.

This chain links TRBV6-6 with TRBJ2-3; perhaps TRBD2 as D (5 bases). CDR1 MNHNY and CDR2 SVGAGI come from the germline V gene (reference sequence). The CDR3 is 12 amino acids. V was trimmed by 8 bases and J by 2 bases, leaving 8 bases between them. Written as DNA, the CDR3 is TGTGCCAGCCGGGGTGACACAGATACGCAGTATTTT. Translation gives CASRGDTDTQYF.

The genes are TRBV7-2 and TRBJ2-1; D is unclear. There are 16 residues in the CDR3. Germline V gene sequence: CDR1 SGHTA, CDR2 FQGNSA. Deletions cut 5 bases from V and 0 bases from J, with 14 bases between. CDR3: CASSPWSLSSYNEQFF. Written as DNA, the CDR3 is TGTGCCAGCAGCCCGTGGAGCCTTAGCTCCTACAATGAGCAGTTCTTC.

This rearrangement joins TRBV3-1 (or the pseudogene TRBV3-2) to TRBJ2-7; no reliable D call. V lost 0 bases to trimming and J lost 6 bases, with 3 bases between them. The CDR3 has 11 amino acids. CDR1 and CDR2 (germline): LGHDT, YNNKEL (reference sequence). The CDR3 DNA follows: TGTGCCAGCAGCCAAGATCGCGAGCAGTACTTC. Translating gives CASSQDREQYF.